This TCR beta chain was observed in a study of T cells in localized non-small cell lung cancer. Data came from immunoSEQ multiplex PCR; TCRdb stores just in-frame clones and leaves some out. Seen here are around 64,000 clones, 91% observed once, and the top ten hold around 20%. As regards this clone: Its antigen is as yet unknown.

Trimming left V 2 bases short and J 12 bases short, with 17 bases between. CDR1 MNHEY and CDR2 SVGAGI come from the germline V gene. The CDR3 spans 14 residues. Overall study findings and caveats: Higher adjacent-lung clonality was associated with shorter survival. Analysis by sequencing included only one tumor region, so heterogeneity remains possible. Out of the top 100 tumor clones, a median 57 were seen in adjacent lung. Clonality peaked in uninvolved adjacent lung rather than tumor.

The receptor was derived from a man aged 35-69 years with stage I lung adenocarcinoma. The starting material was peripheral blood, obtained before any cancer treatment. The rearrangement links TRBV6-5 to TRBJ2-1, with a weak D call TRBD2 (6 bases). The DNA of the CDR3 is TGTGCCAGCAGTTACGGGGATCTTGGCGGGATGCAGTTCTTC. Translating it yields CASSYGDLGGMQFF.